This T cell receptor (beta chain) is from a study of technical replicates of blood from several donors. The data were produced by immunoSEQ multiplex PCR, yet TCRdb's version contains in-frame clones alone and is incomplete. The repertoire includes approximately 81,000 clones, approximately 80% of them detected once, and about 4% sits in the top ten. Sequenced: PBMCs. The TCR was taken from a human donor in good health. Some clones in this sample may be carry-over from other donors' samples.

This chain's CDR3 is CAWSVGPSYNEQFF. CDR3 in DNA: TGTGCCTGGAGTGTGGGGCCCTCCTACAATGAGCAGTTCTTC. The rearrangement joins TRBV30 to TRBJ2-1, with D perhaps TRBD1 (5 bases). The V gene lost 0 bases and the J gene lost 0 bases, with 6 bases spanning the gap. CDR3 length equals 14 residues. The germline V gene has CDR1 GTSNPN and CDR2 SVGIG (reference sequence).